This T cell receptor beta chain stems from a study of cytomegalovirus exposure and HLA in healthy donors. Across the whole study: The Caucasian-associated ancestry cluster contained 81% of the 398 genotyped donors.

Study observations and caveats: In a later analysis, at a false discovery rate of 0.05, roughly 17,000 TCR beta sequences were associated with HLA alleles. Diagnosis of cytomegalovirus status made by the classifier reportedly showed high specificity and sensitivity. In a later analysis, HLA-associated TCR beta chains were more clonally expanded than equally common others.

60 Vbeta and 13 Jbeta primers were used in PCR. Measured with immunoSEQ multiplex PCR; TCRdb has only the in-frame clones, and not every one. This repertoire shows 100,000 to 150,000 clones, around 85% found once; its top ten account for approximately 4%. V lost 6 bases, J lost 4 bases, and 6 bases stayed unmatched. The CDR3 has 16 amino acids. Germline CDR1 is SNHLY and CDR2 is FYNNEI. Points on this clone: Its antigen is still unknown.

The chain uses TRBV2 and TRBJ2-3; 14 nucleotides agree with TRBD2. This receptor was identified in a man aged 18 to 30 in good health and CMV-seropositive. Input material: PBMCs. The CDR3 DNA sequence: TGTGCCAGCAGCGCAGGGACTAGCGGGGGCTCAGATACGCAGTATTTT. Translation: CASSAGTSGGSDTQYF.